This T cell receptor beta chain is from a study of blood T cell repertoires in COVID-19 (TCRdb year 2020). For context, the study as a whole: Collaborator samples came from the United States, Italy and Spain and covered acute and convalescent phases of COVID-19. The prospective study material was composed of cDNA or gDNA derived from T cells, B-cell-depleted T cells, or PBMCs. Subjects who had been exposed to COVID-19, were actively infected with it, or had recovered from it provided the deeply sampled blood TCRbeta repertoires that made up the dataset. A freely available public database, intended as a resource for researchers studying the immune response to SARS-CoV-2, is where the repertoires were released. The samples were drawn from the first 160 participants of the ongoing ImmuneRACE study and from 950 to 1,500 subjects provided by 6 global collaborators. A de-identified subject ID, COVID-19 status, age in years and sex were almost always included in the sample metadata. Where HLA class I and class II types were available, the types were taken from metadata supplied by the sample provider, not from assay-based typing.

Between the V and J ends, shortened by 1 base and 2 bases respectively, the junction contains 12 bases. Spanning cysteine to phenylalanine, the CDR3 consists of 16 amino acids. The kept DNA is CDR3 alone, 48 bases in frame from the first base. The germline V gene encodes CDR1 SGHTA and CDR2 FQGNSA. Collaborating institutions collected whole blood in K2EDTA tubes following their own protocols. For TCRbeta analysis, collaborators shipped samples as frozen whole blood, isolated PBMCs, or DNA extracted from either of those sample types. The immunoSEQ Assay, a bias-controlled multiplex PCR, was used to amplify TCRbeta CDR3 regions from genomic DNA. The published analysis was carried out like this. Nucleated cell counts per sample were estimated from amplification of reference gene primers within the assay. To quantify the absolute abundance of each unique TCRbeta CDR3 rearrangement, sequence reads were collapsed and filtered. Productive Simpson clonality was computed per sample as the square root of Simpson's diversity index over productive rearrangements. Entries here come from immuneACCESS through TCRdb and include only in-frame sequences with V and J called. Some clones fail to appear in such tables; in the studies checked, an unresolved V gene covers under half of the shortfall, and the cause of the remainder is unknown. The D gene and trimming were derived from the DNA, and the V and J assignments and clone size from that table. Across this sample there are some 150,000 clones, with about 89% seen only once. Of the sample, 0.55% falls within the top ten clones.

Broader findings and caveats from the paper: The amount of clinical and demographic metadata varied by source and participant and was provided uncurated.

Comment on this clone: The specificity of this receptor is unknown. No much larger clone is present one base from it, and per-base qualities are unavailable.

This clonotype was obtained from a man aged 50-59 years with acute or convalescent COVID-19. The rearranged segments are TRBV7-2 and TRBJ2-1, with no D gene named confidently. The sequenced sample consisted of peripheral blood. Here is the DNA: TGTGCCAGCAGCTTAGTGGCGCAGGCCCCCTACAATGAGCAGTTCTTC. This is translated as CASSLVAQAPYNEQFF.